This passage covers 13 T cell receptor beta chains from one sample sequenced in a study of T-cell memory formation after mild COVID-19. TCRdb used MiXCR to reprocess the 5' RACE reads, holding one entry per CDR3 protein. The table shows around 410,000 distinct CDR3 sequences, with about 25% occurring only once. Source material: PBMCs or a T cell subset sorted from them (not recorded which). The receptor set was obtained from an adult woman who had mild COVID-19 (a few samples of this study predate the infection). Cell type and time point are not known.

The V call is TRBV20-1, the J call TRBJ1-2; a possible D gene is TRBD1 (5 bases). V was clipped by 1 base and J by 6 bases, with 24 bases between them. Germline V gene lookup returns CDR1 DFQATT and CDR2 SNEGSKA (reference sequence). This CDR3 is 17 amino acids long. The CDR3 coding sequence is TGCAGTGCTAGAGTGGCACGCGGTCTGGGAGGGGTAGATGGCTACACCTTC. The encoded protein is CSARVARGLGGVDGYTF.

The chain employs TRBV20-1 and TRBJ2-1; D possibly corresponds to TRBD2 (6 bases). Germline values: CDR1 DFQATT, CDR2 SNEGSKA (reference sequence). The CDR3 loop spans 16 amino acids. V lost 2 bases to trimming and J lost 7 bases, with 21 bases between them. The CDR3 sequence is CSARPRLVGVLNEQFF. DNA of the CDR3: TGCAGTGCTAGACCACGACTAGTGGGAGTTTTGAATGAGCAGTTCTTC.

This clonotype was seen a few times. This chain connects TRBV27 to TRBJ2-7; 9 bases are a match to TRBD2. The CDR3 is 14 residues long. J gave up 7 bases and V 4 bases, and 8 bases lay outside the gene matches. From germline, CDR1 is MNHEY and CDR2 SMNVEV (reference sequence). The CDR3 is CASSSSSGIREQYF. The CDR3 nucleotides read TGTGCCAGCAGTTCATCTAGCGGGATAAGGGAGCAGTACTTC.

Remarks on this clonotype: A read error may account for a junction end that differs from germline. V usage is TRBV7-9 and J usage is TRBJ2-5, with D uncertain. The CDR3 spans 13 residues. CDR1 and CDR2 (germline): SEHNR, FQNEAQ (reference sequence). CDR3 nucleotide sequence: TGTGCCAGCAGTTTAGATCTGCGAGAGACCCAGTACTTC. Encoded protein: CASSLDLRETQYF.

This clonotype was seen a handful of times. The genes are TRBV7-3 and TRBJ2-3, with TRBD2 identical over 9 bases. The CDR3 runs to 16 residues. V shed 5 bases and J 4 bases; nucleotides not matched to a gene: 10. The germline V gene has CDR1 SGHTA and CDR2 FQGTGA. CDR3 sequence (DNA): TGTGCCAGCAGCCTGTTAGCGGGAGCGAAAGCAGATACGCAGTATTTT. It yields the protein CASSLLAGAKADTQYF.

The table lists this clonotype with many counts. The chain combines TRBV3-1 with TRBJ2-1, with TRBD2 matching 12 bases. CDR1 and CDR2 (germline): LGHDT, YNNKEL (reference sequence). V lost 6 bases and J lost 9; bases outside the gene matches: 6. This CDR3 has 14 amino acids. CDR3 sequence reads: CASSRLAGVSEQFF. The CDR3 DNA is TGTGCCAGCAGTCGACTAGCGGGAGTCAGTGAGCAGTTCTTC.

This clonotype has only a few counts. The rearrangement joins TRBV4-2 to TRBJ2-1; D might be TRBD2 (6 bases). The CDR3 totals 13 residues. The germline V gene encodes CDR1 LGHNA and CDR2 YNFKEQ. The V gene lost 4 bases and the J gene lost 7 bases, with 11 bases spanning the gap. In DNA, the CDR3 is TGTGCCAGCAGCCCGGGGGATACTAATGAGCAGTTCTTC. The encoded protein is CASSPGDTNEQFF.

This clonotype was observed a handful of times. V gene TRBV4-1 combines with J gene TRBJ2-6, with D perhaps matching TRBD2 (5 bases). Germline CDR1 reads MGHRA; CDR2 reads YSYEKL. The CDR3 is made up of 19 amino acids. Trimming took 0 bases from V and 0 from J, leaving 15 bases between them. The CDR3 is CASSQDRTSGSSGANVLTF. In DNA, the CDR3 is TGCGCCAGCAGCCAAGACAGGACGTCGGGAAGCTCTGGGGCCAACGTCCTGACTTTC.

This clonotype was found many times. The chain has TRBV4-1 and TRBJ2-7; no clear D. This CDR3 comprises 15 residues. Deletions cut 0 bases from V and 5 bases from J, with 14 bases between. Germline V gene lookup returns CDR1 MGHRA and CDR2 YSYEKL. CDR3 nucleotides: TGCGCCAGCAGCCAAGACTCGTGGGCAGTTGACGAGCAGTACTTC. This gives the protein CASSQDSWAVDEQYF.

Concerning this clonotype: This likely comes from a read error, as the CDR3 has no conserved phenylalanine or tryptophan at its end. The chain combines TRBV7-3 with TRBJ2-7, with 8 bases identical to TRBD2. The CDR3 covers 14 residues. Trimming took 5 bases from V and 2 from J; bases not matched to a gene: 5. Germline V lookup: CDR1 SGHTA, CDR2 FQGTGA. CDR3 residues: CASSITSGAYEQYC. DNA of the CDR3: TGTGCCAGCAGCATTACTAGCGGAGCCTACGAGCAGTACTGC.

This clonotype was seen more than once but under ten times. This rearrangement joins TRBV7-9 to TRBJ1-1; D remains ambiguous. The germline CDR1 and CDR2 sequences are SEHNR and FQNEAQ (reference sequence). This CDR3 has 13 residues. Trimming pared 4 bases from V and 6 bases from J, leaving 12 bases between. DNA of the CDR3: TGTGCCAGCAGCTATCTTCGGAGCGCTGAAGCTTTCTTT. The encoded protein is CASSYLRSAEAFF.

The CDR3: CASRTFWPIYGYTF. The CDR3 DNA reads as TGTGCCAGCAGAACTTTTTGGCCCATCTATGGCTACACCTTC. This chain connects TRBV7-3 to TRBJ1-2; D not certain. The CDR3 runs 14 residues. The germline V and J ends were trimmed by 6 bases and 4 bases, with 15 bases remaining between them. Germline assignment: CDR1 SGHTA and CDR2 FQGTGA.

This chain uses TRBV20-1 with TRBJ2-3; TRBD1 or TRBD2 may be the D gene (5 bases each). Trimming pared 0 bases from V and 2 bases from J, leaving 12 bases between. The germline gives CDR1 DFQATT, CDR2 SNEGSKA (reference sequence). The CDR3 spans 15 residues. Written as DNA, the CDR3 is TGCAGTGCTAGAGATCCGACGGGGCTCACAGATACGCAGTATTTT. It specifies CSARDPTGLTDTQYF.